A selection of T cell receptor beta chains follows, all from one sample in a study of blood T cells in healthy people across ages. TCRdb re-called the 5' RACE reads through MiXCR, storing one row per CDR3 protein. The data hold 730,000 or so distinct CDR3 sequences, with about 43% observed a single time. The sequencing input was blood. Every receptor here comes from a man older than 75 in good health. CDR3s include the opening cysteine and the closing phenylalanine or tryptophan. The D gene is left open where the match is weak. Only some rows state a clone size, as once, few, many or a class for expanded clones.

few,TRBD2,TRBV20-1,TRBJ2-5,TGCAGTGCCGATCCGGGACTAGCGGGGGAGACCCAGTACTTC,CSADPGLAGETQYF
few,-,TRBV20-1,TRBJ1-5,TGCAGTGCTATGATCACAGGGAATCAGCCCCAGCATTTT,CSAMITGNQPQHF
many,TRBD1,TRBV7-8,TRBJ2-1,TGTGCCAGCAGCTGGCGGGACAGGAGCTCCTACAATGAGCAGTTCTTC,CASSWRDRSSYNEQFF
many,TRBD2,TRBV7-2,TRBJ2-7,TGTGCCAGCAGCTTAGCCCCGGGGGGGCTGGATCGGCAGTACTTC,CASSLAPGGLDRQYF
many,-,TRBV4-3,TRBJ2-4,TGCGCCAGCAGCCAAGGCCGGTGGGCCAAAAACATTCAGTACTTC,CASSQGRWAKNIQYF
-,TRBD2,TRBV6-5,TRBJ2-1,TGTGCCAGCAGTTATCTAGCGGGAGTGGGAAATGAGCAGTTCTTC,CASSYLAGVGNEQFF
-,-,TRBV7-2,TRBJ2-7,TGTGCCAGCAGCTTACTGGGTGCAGCCTACGAGCAGTACTTC,CASSLLGAAYEQYF
-,TRBD2,TRBV6-2/TRBV6-3,TRBJ2-1,TGTGCCAGCAGTTACGCTAGCGGGTTAAATGAGCAGTTCTTC,CASSYASGLNEQFF
few,-,TRBV20-1,TRBJ2-4,TGCAGTGCTAGGACGGAGCGGGTCGTAGCCAAAAACATTCAGTACTTC,CSARTERVVAKNIQYF
-,TRBD1,TRBV12-3/TRBV12-4,TRBJ2-7,TGTGCCAGCAGTTTATTGGCAGGGGGACCTGTTGAGCAGTACTTC,CASSLLAGGPVEQYF
few,-,TRBV5-5,TRBJ1-6,TGTGCCAGCAGCTACCGGGGGACTTGGTCTAATTCACCCCTCCACTTT,CASSYRGTWSNSPLHF
few,TRBD2,TRBV4-3,TRBJ2-1,TGCGCCAGCAGCCAAGGCCCACCTAGCGGGGGGGCCACCTACAATGAGCAGTTCTTC,CASSQGPPSGGATYNEQFF
-,-,TRBV9,TRBJ2-4,TGTGCCAGCAGCGTAGATGCGGGCAGAAACATTCAGTACTTC,CASSVDAGRNIQYF
many,TRBD1,TRBV6-5,TRBJ2-4,TGTGCCAGCAGTCCATCGACAGGGGTCAAAAACATTCAGTACTTC,CASSPSTGVKNIQYF